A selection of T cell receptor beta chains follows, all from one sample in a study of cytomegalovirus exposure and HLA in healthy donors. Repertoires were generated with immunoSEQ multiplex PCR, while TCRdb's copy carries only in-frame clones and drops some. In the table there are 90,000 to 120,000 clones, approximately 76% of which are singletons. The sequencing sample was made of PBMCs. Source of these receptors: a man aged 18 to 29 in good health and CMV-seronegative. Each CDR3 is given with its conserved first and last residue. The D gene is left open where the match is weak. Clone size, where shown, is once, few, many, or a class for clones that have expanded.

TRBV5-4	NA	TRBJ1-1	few	CASSVDRNTEAFF	TGTGCCAGCAGCGTGGACAGGAACACTGAAGCTTTCTTT
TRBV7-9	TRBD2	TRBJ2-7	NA	CASSPREGKGIYEQYF	TGTGCCAGCAGCCCCCGGGAGGGAAAGGGCATCTACGAGCAGTACTTC
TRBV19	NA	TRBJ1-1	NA	CAAGSGSRTEAFF	TGTGCCGCGGGATCAGGGTCGAGGACTGAAGCTTTCTTT
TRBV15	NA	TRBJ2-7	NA	CATSREEGGEQYF	TGTGCCACCAGCAGAGAGGAAGGGGGCGAGCAGTACTTC
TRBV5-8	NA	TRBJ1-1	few	CASNPTRGLNTEAFF	TGTGCCAGCAACCCCACCCGAGGTCTGAACACTGAAGCTTTCTTT
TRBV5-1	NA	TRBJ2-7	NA	CASSLQGDEQYF	TGCGCCAGCAGTTTACAGGGAGACGAGCAGTACTTC
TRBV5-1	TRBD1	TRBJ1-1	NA	CASSHEIGQGVLNTEAFF	TGCGCCAGCAGCCATGAGATCGGACAGGGGGTTTTAAACACTGAAGCTTTCTTT
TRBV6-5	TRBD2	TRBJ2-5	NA	CASNRRRGETQYF	TGTGCCAGCAATAGGAGGCGGGGGGAGACCCAGTACTTC
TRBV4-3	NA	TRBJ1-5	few	CASSQDRGSNQPQHF	TGCGCCAGCAGCCAAGATCGGGGGAGCAATCAGCCCCAGCATTTT
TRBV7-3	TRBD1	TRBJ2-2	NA	CASSSRTGLTGELFF	TGTGCCAGCAGCTCAAGGACAGGGCTCACCGGGGAGCTGTTTTTT
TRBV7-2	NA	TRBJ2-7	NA	CASSLNRVVEQYF	TGTGCCAGCAGCTTAAACAGGGTGGTCGAGCAGTACTTC
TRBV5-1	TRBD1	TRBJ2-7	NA	CASSLVPGQGPYEQYF	TGCGCCAGCAGCTTGGTACCGGGACAGGGACCCTACGAGCAGTACTTC
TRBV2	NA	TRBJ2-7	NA	CASSERYEQYF	TGTGCCAGCAGTGAGCGCTACGAGCAGTACTTC
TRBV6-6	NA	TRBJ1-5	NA	CASSFWGRGSNQPQHF	TGTGCCAGCAGCTTTTGGGGCAGGGGTAGCAATCAGCCCCAGCATTTT
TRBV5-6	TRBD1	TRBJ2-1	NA	CASSLEGQGSGNEQFF	TGTGCCAGCAGCTTGGAGGGACAGGGTTCGGGAAATGAGCAGTTCTTC
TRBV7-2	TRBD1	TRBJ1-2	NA	CASSRNRGRNYGYTF	TGTGCCAGCAGCCGAAACAGGGGGCGCAACTATGGCTACACCTTC
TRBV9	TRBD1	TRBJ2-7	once	CASSVEGQGFSYEQYF	TGTGCCAGCAGCGTAGAGGGACAGGGGTTCTCCTACGAGCAGTACTTC
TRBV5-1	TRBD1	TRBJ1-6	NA	CASRQGAGSPLHF	TGCGCCAGCAGACAGGGGGCCGGGTCACCCCTCCACTTT
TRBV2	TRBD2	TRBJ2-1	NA	CASSEIGGGYNEQFF	TGTGCCAGCAGTGAGATCGGGGGGGGCTACAATGAGCAGTTCTTC
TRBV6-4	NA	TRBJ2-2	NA	CASSPQGSGTGELFF	TGTGCCAGCAGCCCACAGGGATCGGGGACCGGGGAGCTGTTTTTT
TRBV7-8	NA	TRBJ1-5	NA	CASSPQGLNQPQHF	TGTGCCAGCAGCCCTCAGGGGCTCAATCAGCCCCAGCATTTT
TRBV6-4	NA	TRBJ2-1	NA	CAISQNREPVMGHEQFF	TGTGCCATCAGCCAAAACCGGGAACCCGTGATGGGCCATGAGCAGTTCTTC
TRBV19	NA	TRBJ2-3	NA	CASARDQGGSTQYF	TGTGCCAGTGCTCGAGACCAGGGTGGAAGTACGCAGTATTTT
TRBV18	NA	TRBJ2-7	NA	CASSLGRQGDEQYF	TGTGCCAGCTCTCTGGGGAGGCAGGGGGACGAGCAGTACTTC
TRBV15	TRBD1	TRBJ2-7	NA	CATSRAGTVEQYF	TGTGCCACCAGCAGAGCCGGGACAGTCGAGCAGTACTTC
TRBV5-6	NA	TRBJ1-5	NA	CASSLQGVNQPQHF	TGTGCCAGCAGCCTACAGGGAGTCAATCAGCCCCAGCATTTT
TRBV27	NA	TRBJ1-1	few	CASSFLGQGEAFF	TGTGCCAGCAGTTTCCTGGGGCAGGGGGAAGCTTTCTTT
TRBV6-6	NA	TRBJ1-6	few	CASREGRGNSPLHF	TGTGCCAGCAGAGAGGGAAGAGGTAATTCACCCCTCCACTTT
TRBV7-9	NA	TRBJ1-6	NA	CASSLGTGNNSPLHF	TGTGCCAGCAGCTTGGGAACAGGGAATAATTCACCCCTCCACTTT
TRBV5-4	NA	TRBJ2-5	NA	CASSLAGRETQYF	TGTGCCAGCAGCTTGGCTGGTAGAGAGACCCAGTACTTC
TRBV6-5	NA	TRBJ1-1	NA	CASSYGAAVMNTEAFF	TGTGCCAGCAGTTATGGGGCGGCCGTCATGAACACTGAAGCTTTCTTT
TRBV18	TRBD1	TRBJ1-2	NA	CASSPPYRGPFGYTF	TGTGCCAGCTCACCACCGTACAGGGGCCCCTTCGGCTACACCTTC
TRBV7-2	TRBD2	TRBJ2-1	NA	CASSPGGGAYNEQFF	TGTGCCAGCAGCCCCGGGGGGGGAGCCTACAATGAGCAGTTCTTC
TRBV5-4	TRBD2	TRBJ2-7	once	CASTRPSGGSSYEQYF	TGTGCCAGCACCCGGCCAAGCGGGGGGAGCTCCTACGAGCAGTACTTC
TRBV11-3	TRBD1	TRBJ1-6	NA	CASSSGQGYNSPLHF	TGTGCCAGCAGCTCGGGACAGGGTTATAATTCACCCCTCCACTTT
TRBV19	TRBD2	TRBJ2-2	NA	CASSIVGLGTGELFF	TGTGCCAGTAGTATAGTGGGACTAGGGACCGGGGAGCTGTTTTTT
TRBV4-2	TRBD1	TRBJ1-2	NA	CASSQRSGTDYGYTF	TGTGCCAGCAGCCAACGTAGTGGGACAGACTATGGCTACACCTTC
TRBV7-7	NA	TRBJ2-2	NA	CASRQTSTGELFF	TGTGCCAGCCGACAAACATCCACCGGGGAGCTGTTTTTT
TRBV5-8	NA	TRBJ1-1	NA	CAGSLAGNTEAFF	TGTGCCGGCAGCTTGGCAGGGAACACTGAAGCTTTCTTT
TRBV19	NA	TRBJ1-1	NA	CASSIGTRGEAFF	TGTGCCAGTAGTATTGGGACAAGGGGCGAAGCTTTCTTT
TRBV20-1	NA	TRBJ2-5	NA	CSAPRETQYF	TGCAGTGCCCCGCGTGAGACCCAGTACTTC
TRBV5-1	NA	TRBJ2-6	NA	CASSTGSSPLLLTF	TGCGCCAGCAGCACAGGGTCCTCCCCTCTTCTCCTGACTTTC
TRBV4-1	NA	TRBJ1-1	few	CASSQMTGTEAFF	TGCGCCAGCAGCCAAATGACGGGCACTGAAGCTTTCTTT
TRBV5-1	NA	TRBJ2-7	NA	CASSLFGGGSYEQYF	TGCGCCAGCAGCTTATTCGGCGGAGGCTCCTACGAGCAGTACTTC
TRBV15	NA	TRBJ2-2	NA	CATSPSGVGTGELFF	TGTGCCACCAGCCCATCGGGGGTGGGCACCGGGGAGCTGTTTTTT
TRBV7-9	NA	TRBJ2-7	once	CASSSTRGQYEQYF	TGTGCCAGCAGCTCGACTAGAGGACAATACGAGCAGTACTTC
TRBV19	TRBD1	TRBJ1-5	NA	CASSIVGTGHSNQPQHF	TGTGCCAGTAGTATAGTCGGGACAGGACATAGCAATCAGCCCCAGCATTTT
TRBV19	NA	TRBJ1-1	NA	CAGRRLPIEAFF	TGTGCCGGGAGACGGCTACCCATTGAAGCTTTCTTT
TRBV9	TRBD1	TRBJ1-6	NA	CASSGGQGRSPLHF	TGTGCCAGCAGCGGGGGACAGGGGAGGTCACCCCTCCACTTT
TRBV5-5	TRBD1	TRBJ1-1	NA	CASSPRTGGHTEAFF	TGTGCCAGCAGCCCGCGGACAGGGGGGCATACTGAAGCTTTCTTT
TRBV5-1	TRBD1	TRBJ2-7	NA	CASSLTGTGTSEQYF	TGCGCCAGCAGCTTGACCGGGACAGGGACATCCGAGCAGTACTTC
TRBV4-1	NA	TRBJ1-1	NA	CASSQEKWGGLMNTEAFF	TGCGCCAGCAGCCAAGAAAAGTGGGGAGGACTGATGAACACTGAAGCTTTCTTT
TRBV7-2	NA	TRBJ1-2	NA	CASSLGPQIYGYTF	TGTGCCAGCAGCTTAGGGCCACAGATCTATGGCTACACCTTC
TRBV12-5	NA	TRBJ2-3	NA	CASALNLVGVGDTQYF	TGTGCTAGTGCCCTCAATTTAGTAGGGGTGGGGGATACGCAGTATTTT
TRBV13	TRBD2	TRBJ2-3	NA	CASSLGLAGGISTDTQYF	TGTGCCAGCAGCTTAGGGCTAGCGGGGGGGATAAGCACAGATACGCAGTATTTT
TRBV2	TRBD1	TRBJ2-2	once	CASRGDRGTGELFF	TGTGCCAGCAGGGGGGACAGGGGAACCGGGGAGCTGTTTTTT
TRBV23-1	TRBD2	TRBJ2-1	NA	CASSGFRGGDEQFF	TGCGCCAGCAGTGGCTTTCGGGGGGGCGATGAGCAGTTCTTC